Following are 15 T cell receptor beta chains from one sample sequenced in a study of monozygotic twins with inflammatory bowel disease. TCRdb re-called the 5' RACE reads and gives one entry per CDR3 protein, without DNA. The data include 190,000 or so distinct CDR3 sequences; the top ten clones carry 1.5% to 2%. The sample taken for sequencing was blood. The origin of the receptors is a human donor with ulcerative colitis or Crohn's disease, or a healthy co-twin of an affected twin (not recorded which).

J is TRBJ2-7 and V is TRBV4-1. This CDR3 region has 15 residues. CDR1 is MGHRA and CDR2 is YSYEKL in the germline V gene. The chain's CDR3 is CASSPYHGVTYEQYF.

This chain connects TRBV20-1 to TRBJ2-2; the TCRdb call, TRBD2, lacks DNA for checking. Germline V CDR1 and CDR2: DFQATT, SNEGSKA (reference sequence). CDR3 length: 14 residues. CDR3 sequence reads: CSAWGLDLTGELFF.

The chain joins TRBV10-3 to TRBJ1-3. The CDR3 is 15 residues long. The germline CDR1 and CDR2 sequences are ENHRY and SYGVKD. The CDR3 spells CAISAALGSGNTIYF.

J is TRBJ2-7 and V is TRBV5-1. CDR1 is SGHRS, CDR2 YFSETQ, per germline. The CDR3 sequence is 15 residues long. CDR3 in amino acids: CASSFLTGSSYEQYF. The full variable domain, completed using reference TRBV5-1 and TRBJ2-7, is KAGVTQTPRYLIKTRGQQVTLSCSPISGHRSVSWYQQTPGQGLQFLFEYFSETQRNKGNFPGRFSGRQFSNSRSEMNVSTLELGDSALYLCASSFLTGSSYEQYFGPGTRLTVT.

The genes are TRBV5-1 and TRBJ1-5. This CDR3 is built from 15 residues. The germline V gene encodes CDR1 SGHRS and CDR2 YFSETQ. CDR3 sequence reads: CASSLEPGGNQPQHF.

The chain carries TRBV12-3 or TRBV12-4 and TRBJ1-1; the TCRdb call, TRBD1, lacks DNA for checking. This CDR3 is built from 15 residues. CDR3 loop: CASSATGTGNTEAFF.

The V and J genes are TRBV7-9 and TRBJ2-2; the D gene TCRdb calls, TRBD1, cannot be checked with no DNA. This CDR3 is built from 17 residues. The V gene's germline CDR1 is SEHNR and CDR2 FQNEAQ (reference sequence). This CDR3 reads CASSHPSTGLNTGELFF.

This chain connects TRBV12-3 or TRBV12-4 to TRBJ1-1. CDR3 length equals 11 residues. CDR3 sequence reads: CASSYSLEAFF.

J is TRBJ2-7 and V is TRBV20-1; no DNA is available, so the TRBD1 call from TCRdb remains unchecked. There are 14 residues in the CDR3. Germline CDR1 and CDR2: DFQATT and SNEGSKA (reference sequence). The CDR3 reads CSARSTVTSYEQYF.

This chain's CDR3 is CASSIQGDQPQHF. The rearrangement uses TRBV7-9 and TRBJ1-5; the TCRdb D gene call, TRBD1, has no DNA to confirm it. The CDR3 extends over 13 amino acids. Germline CDR1 is SEHNR and CDR2 is FQNEAQ (reference sequence).

The gene calls are TRBV27 and TRBJ2-2. Germline CDR1 reads MNHEY; CDR2 reads SMNVEV (reference sequence). The CDR3 is made up of 16 amino acids. CDR3 in amino acids: CASSLFRRGRTGELFF.

The chain employs TRBV5-1 and TRBJ1-3; the TRBD1 assignment by TCRdb is unverifiable without DNA. Germline values: CDR1 SGHRS, CDR2 YFSETQ. This CDR3 comprises 17 residues. The CDR3 spells CASSPLVGVRSGNTIYF.

V and J are TRBV7-6 and TRBJ2-5. This CDR3 has 14 residues. CDR1 is SGHVS, CDR2 FNYEAQ, per germline. The chain's CDR3 is CASSLMGSRETQYF.

The chain combines TRBV29-1 with TRBJ2-1; the D call from TCRdb, TRBD1, cannot be confirmed without DNA. The CDR3 sequence is 13 residues long. Germline V gene lookup returns CDR1 SQVTM and CDR2 ANQGSEA. The CDR3 protein is CSVDRTGGNEQFF.

The genes are TRBV20-1 and TRBJ2-3; as DNA is missing, the TRBD2 call by TCRdb cannot be tested. Germline V lookup: CDR1 DFQATT, CDR2 SNEGSKA (reference sequence). This CDR3 has 17 amino acids. CDR3 region: CSARDSWLAKITDTQYF.